The clone carrying this T cell receptor (beta chain) came up a few times. Its antigen remains unknown. Time point specified: persistent/refractory GD, antithyroid drugs over 5 years with positive TRAb. The TCR library was made from RNA that had been extracted from PBMCs in TRIzol. Those enrolled as patients came out of an endocrinology department in Xi'an, China. The sample originates from a study of regulatory T cells in long-lasting Graves disease. Study in general: It was over 5 years of antithyroid drugs, with positive TSH receptor antibodies, that meant persistent Graves' disease.

Study results and caveats: Comparison showed that persistent patients shared more public clonotypes (under 3,000) than new patients (about 880).

Arm-PCR of CDR3 regions and iRepertoire HTBI primers were used to build TCR beta libraries. TCRdb reprocessed the multiplex PCR reads with MiXCR, giving one entry per CDR3 protein. The sample consists of approximately 350,000 distinct CDR3 sequences, 23% of them appearing once. This CDR3 has 17 residues. Per germline, CDR1 SEHNR and CDR2 FQNEAQ (reference sequence). The ends were cut back, 1 base at V and 3 bases at J, with 18 bases in the middle. This specimen consisted of peripheral blood mononuclear cells (PBMCs), obtained when the disease was refractory, from a patient treated with antithyroid drugs. The TCR originated in a woman aged 40 to 55 with Graves disease. The genes are TRBV7-9 and TRBJ1-2; maybe TRBD1 (5 bases). The CDR3 protein is CASSLGPGTLGDYGYTF. In DNA, the CDR3 is TGTGCCAGCAGCTTAGGCCCCGGGACCCTAGGCGACTATGGCTACACCTTC. The entire variable domain, with the rest obtained from reference TRBV7-9 and TRBJ1-2, is as follows: DTGVSQNPRHKITKRGQNVTFRCDPISEHNRLYWYRQTLGQGPEFLTYFQNEAQLEKSRLLSDRFSAERPKGSFSTLEIQRTEQGDSAMYLCASSLGPGTLGDYGYTFGSGTRLTVV.